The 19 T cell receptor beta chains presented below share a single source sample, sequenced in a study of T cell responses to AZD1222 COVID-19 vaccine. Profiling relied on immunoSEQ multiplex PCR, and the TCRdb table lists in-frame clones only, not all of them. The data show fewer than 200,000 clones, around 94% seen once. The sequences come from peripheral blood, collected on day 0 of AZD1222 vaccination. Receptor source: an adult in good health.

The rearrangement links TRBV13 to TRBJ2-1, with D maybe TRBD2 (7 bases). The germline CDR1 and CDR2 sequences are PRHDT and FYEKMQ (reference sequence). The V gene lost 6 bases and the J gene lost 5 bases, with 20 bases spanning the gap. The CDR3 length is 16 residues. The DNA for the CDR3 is TGTGCCAGCAGGATCTGGGGGGGCCCGGGGGACAATGAGCAGTTCTTC. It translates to CASRIWGGPGDNEQFF.

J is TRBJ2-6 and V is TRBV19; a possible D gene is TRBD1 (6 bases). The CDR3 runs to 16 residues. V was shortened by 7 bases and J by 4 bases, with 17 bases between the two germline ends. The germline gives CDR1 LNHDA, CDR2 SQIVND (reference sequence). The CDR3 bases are TGTGCCAGTATCTCCTTACAGGGATCAGGGGCCAACGTCCTGACTTTC. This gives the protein CASISLQGSGANVLTF.

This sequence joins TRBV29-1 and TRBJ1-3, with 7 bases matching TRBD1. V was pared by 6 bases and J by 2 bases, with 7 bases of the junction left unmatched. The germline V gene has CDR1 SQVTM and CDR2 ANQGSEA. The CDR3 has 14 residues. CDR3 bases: TGCAGCGTCTCCGACAGGGTTGCTGGAAACACCATATATTTT. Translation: CSVSDRVAGNTIYF.

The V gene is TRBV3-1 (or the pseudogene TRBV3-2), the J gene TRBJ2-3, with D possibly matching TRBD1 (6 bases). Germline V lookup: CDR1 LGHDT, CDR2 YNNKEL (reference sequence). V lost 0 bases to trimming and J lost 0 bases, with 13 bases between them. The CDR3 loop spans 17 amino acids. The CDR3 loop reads CASSQDTGWESTDTQYF. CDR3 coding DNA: TGTGCCAGCAGCCAAGATACAGGGTGGGAAAGCACAGATACGCAGTATTTT.

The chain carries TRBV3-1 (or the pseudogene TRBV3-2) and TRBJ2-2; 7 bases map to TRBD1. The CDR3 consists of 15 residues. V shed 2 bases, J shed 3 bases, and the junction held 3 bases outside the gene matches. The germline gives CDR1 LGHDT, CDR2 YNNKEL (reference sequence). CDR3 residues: CASSQRQGYTGELFF. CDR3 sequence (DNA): TGTGCCAGCAGCCAAAGACAGGGATACACCGGGGAGCTGTTTTTT.

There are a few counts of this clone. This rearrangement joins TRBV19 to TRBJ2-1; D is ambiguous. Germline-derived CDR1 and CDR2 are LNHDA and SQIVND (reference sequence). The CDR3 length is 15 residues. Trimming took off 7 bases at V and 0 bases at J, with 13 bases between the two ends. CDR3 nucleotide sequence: TGTGCCAGTAAACCGGATAGGAGCTCCTACAATGAGCAGTTCTTC. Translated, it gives CASKPDRSSYNEQFF.

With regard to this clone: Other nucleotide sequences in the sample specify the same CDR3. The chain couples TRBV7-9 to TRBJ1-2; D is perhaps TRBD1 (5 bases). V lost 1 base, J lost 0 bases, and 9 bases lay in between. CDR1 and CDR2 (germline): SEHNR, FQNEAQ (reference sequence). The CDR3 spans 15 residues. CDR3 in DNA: TGTGCCAGCAGCTTAGTGGGGGATCCTAACTATGGCTACACCTTC. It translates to CASSLVGDPNYGYTF.

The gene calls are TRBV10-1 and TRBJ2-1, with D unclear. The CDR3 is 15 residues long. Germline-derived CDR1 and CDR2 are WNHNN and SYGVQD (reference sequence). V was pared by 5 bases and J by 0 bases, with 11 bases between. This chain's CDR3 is CASSTAPVSYNEQFF. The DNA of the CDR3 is TGCGCCAGCAGTACCGCACCGGTCTCCTACAATGAGCAGTTCTTC.

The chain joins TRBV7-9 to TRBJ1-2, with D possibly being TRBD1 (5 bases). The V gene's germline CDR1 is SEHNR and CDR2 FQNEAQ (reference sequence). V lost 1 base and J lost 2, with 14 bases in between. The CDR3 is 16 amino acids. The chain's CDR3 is CASSLVGGIDNYGYTF. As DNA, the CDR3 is TGTGCCAGCAGCTTAGTGGGGGGGATAGACAACTATGGCTACACCTTC.

CDR3 amino acids: CASSQRYGRSAQETQYF. In DNA form, the CDR3 reads TGTGCCAGCAGCCAACGGTACGGGAGGTCCGCCCAAGAGACCCAGTACTTC. This sequence joins TRBV3-1 (or the pseudogene TRBV3-2) and TRBJ2-5, with 7 bases identical to TRBD2. CDR3 length: 17 residues. With 2 bases clipped from V and 1 base from J, the junction kept 10 bases outside the gene matches. CDR1 and CDR2 from the germline V gene are LGHDT and YNNKEL (reference sequence).

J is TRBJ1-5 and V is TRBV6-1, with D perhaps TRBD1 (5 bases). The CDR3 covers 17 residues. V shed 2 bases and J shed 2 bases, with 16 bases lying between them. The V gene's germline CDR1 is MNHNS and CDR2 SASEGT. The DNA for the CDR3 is TGTGCCAGCAGTGAAATTCTTCAGGGTATAGGCAATCAGCCCCAGCATTTT. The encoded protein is CASSEILQGIGNQPQHF.

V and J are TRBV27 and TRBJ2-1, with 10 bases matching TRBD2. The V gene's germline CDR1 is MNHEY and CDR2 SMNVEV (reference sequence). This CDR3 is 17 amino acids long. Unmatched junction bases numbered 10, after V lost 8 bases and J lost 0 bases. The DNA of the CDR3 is TGTGCCAGCGGAAACCTGGCTAGCGGGAGCTCCTACAATGAGCAGTTCTTC. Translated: CASGNLASGSSYNEQFF.

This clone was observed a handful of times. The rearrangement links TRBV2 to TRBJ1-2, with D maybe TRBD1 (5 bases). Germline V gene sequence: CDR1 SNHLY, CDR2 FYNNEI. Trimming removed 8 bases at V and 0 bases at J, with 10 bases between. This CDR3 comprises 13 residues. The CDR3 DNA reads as TGTGCCAGCGGGGGACGGTCTAACTATGGCTACACCTTC. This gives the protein CASGGRSNYGYTF.

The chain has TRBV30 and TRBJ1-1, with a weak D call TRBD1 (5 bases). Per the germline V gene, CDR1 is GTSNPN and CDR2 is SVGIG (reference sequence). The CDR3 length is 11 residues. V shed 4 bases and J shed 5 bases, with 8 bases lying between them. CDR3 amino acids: CAWTWGTEAFF. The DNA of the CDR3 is TGTGCCTGGACGTGGGGGACTGAAGCTTTCTTT.

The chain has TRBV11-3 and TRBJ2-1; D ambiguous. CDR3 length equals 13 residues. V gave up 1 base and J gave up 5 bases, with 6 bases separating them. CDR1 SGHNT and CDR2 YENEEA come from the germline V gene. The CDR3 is CASSLGRDNEQFF. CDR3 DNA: TGTGCCAGCAGCTTAGGAAGAGACAATGAGCAGTTCTTC.

CDR3 in amino acids: CAINGPFTEAFF. The CDR3 DNA follows: TGTGCCATCAATGGACCGTTCACTGAAGCTTTCTTT. V is TRBV10-3 and J is TRBJ1-1; D not resolved. V gave up 7 bases and J gave up 4 bases, with 10 bases separating them. Germline CDR1 is ENHRY and CDR2 is SYGVKD. The CDR3 is 12 amino acids.

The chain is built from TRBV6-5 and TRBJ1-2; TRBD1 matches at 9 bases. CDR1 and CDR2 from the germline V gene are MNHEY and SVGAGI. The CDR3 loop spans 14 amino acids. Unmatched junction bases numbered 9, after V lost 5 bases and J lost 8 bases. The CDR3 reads CASSLTGGTGGYTF. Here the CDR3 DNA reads TGTGCCAGCAGTCTCACAGGGGGCACGGGGGGCTACACCTTC.

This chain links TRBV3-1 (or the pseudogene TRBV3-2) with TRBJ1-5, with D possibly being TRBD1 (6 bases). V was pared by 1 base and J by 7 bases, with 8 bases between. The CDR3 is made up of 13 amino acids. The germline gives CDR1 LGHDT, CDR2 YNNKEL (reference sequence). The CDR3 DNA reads TGTGCCAGCAGCCAAGTCCAGGGGCAGCCCCAGCATTTT. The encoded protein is CASSQVQGQPQHF.

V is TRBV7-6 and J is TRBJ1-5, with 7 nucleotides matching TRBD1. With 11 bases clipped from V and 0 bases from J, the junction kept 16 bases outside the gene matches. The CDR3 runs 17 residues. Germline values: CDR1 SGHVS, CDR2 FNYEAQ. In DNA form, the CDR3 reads TGTGCCGCACCCAAGGGACAGAGACTGTATAGCAATCAGCCCCAGCATTTT. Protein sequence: CAAPKGQRLYSNQPQHF.